This entry features one T cell receptor beta chain sequence. The data originate from a study of radiation and T cells in renal cell carcinoma. Assay used: immunoSEQ multiplex PCR; TCRdb lists only in-frame clones, some missing. The sample gives 150,000 to 190,000 clones, approximately 90% of which show up once; around 13% is in the top ten. The V end lost 5 bases, the J end lost 0 bases, and 10 bases lay between the germline ends. The CDR3 runs to 15 residues. Germline V gene sequence: CDR1 SGHNT, CDR2 YENEEA. As to time point: blood 2 weeks post-SBRT. Stated treatment: 15 Gy SBRT to primary tumor, nephrectomy 4 weeks later.

The chain couples TRBV11-3 to TRBJ2-2; possibly TRBD1 for D (6 bases). The origin of this receptor is a woman aged 50 to 60 with renal cell carcinoma. The sample in question was blood, obtained from a patient whose treatment included radiotherapy and nephrectomy. CDR3 residues: CASSLQGTNTGELFF. In nucleotides, the CDR3 is TGTGCCAGCAGCCTACAGGGTACGAACACCGGGGAGCTGTTTTTT.